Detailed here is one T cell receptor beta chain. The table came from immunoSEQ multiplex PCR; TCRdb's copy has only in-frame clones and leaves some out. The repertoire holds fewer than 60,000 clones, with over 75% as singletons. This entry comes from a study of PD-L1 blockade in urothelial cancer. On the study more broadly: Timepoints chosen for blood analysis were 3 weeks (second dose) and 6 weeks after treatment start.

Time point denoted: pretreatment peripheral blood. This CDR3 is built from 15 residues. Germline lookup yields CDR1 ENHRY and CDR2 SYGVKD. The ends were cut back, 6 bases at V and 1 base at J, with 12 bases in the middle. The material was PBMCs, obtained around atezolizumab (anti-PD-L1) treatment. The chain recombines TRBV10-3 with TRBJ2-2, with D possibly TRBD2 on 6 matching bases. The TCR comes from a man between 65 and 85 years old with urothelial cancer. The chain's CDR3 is CAIRAGTLNTGELFF. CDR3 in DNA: TGTGCCATCAGAGCCGGGACTTTGAACACCGGGGAGCTGTTTTTT.